The 13 T cell receptor beta chains below all came from one sample that was sequenced in a study of siplizumab effects on memory and regulatory T cells. The assay was immunoSEQ multiplex PCR, and TCRdb's table has in-frame clones only and misses some. Of roughly 56,000 clones in the sample, just over 90% were seen once. The specimen sequenced was CD8+ T cells sorted from blood. These receptors were taken from a human donor in good health.

The rearrangement links TRBV5-5 to TRBJ2-7; no definite D call. The ends were cut back, 0 bases at V and 3 bases at J, with 13 bases in the middle. Germline CDR1 and CDR2: SGHKS and YYEKEE (reference sequence). There are 15 residues in the CDR3. CDR3 residues: CASSLEFTRFYEQYF. CDR3 nucleotides: TGTGCCAGCAGCTTGGAATTCACCAGGTTCTACGAGCAGTACTTC.

The V gene is TRBV18, the J gene TRBJ2-1, with D unresolved. The V gene lost 0 bases and the J gene lost 0 bases, with 9 bases spanning the gap. The CDR3 has 16 amino acids. Germline lookup yields CDR1 KGHSH and CDR2 LQKENI. As DNA, the CDR3 is TGTGCCAGCTCACCACCGGCTATGGGCTCCTACAATGAGCAGTTCTTC. Translation gives CASSPPAMGSYNEQFF.

The genes are TRBV7-6 and TRBJ2-5, with 9 bases fitting TRBD1. The CDR3 consists of 15 residues. The V gene's germline CDR1 is SGHVS and CDR2 FNYEAQ. V shed 2 bases and J 4 bases; nucleotides not matched to a gene: 5. CDR3 DNA: TGTGCCAGCAGCTTAACCACAGGGGGCACAGAGACCCAGTACTTC. Translating it yields CASSLTTGGTETQYF. Supplemented by reference TRBV7-6 and TRBJ2-5, the full variable domain reads GAGVSQSPRYKVTKRGQDVALRCDPISGHVSLYWYRQALGQGPEFLTYFNYEAQQDKSGLPNDRFSAERPEGSISTLTIQRTEQRDSAMYRCASSLTTGGTETQYFGPGTRLLVL.

The chain uses TRBV7-9 and TRBJ2-6; D tentatively reads TRBD1 or TRBD2 (5 bases each). This CDR3 is 16 amino acids long. CDR1 and CDR2 (germline): SEHNR, FQNEAQ (reference sequence). The ends were cut back, 3 bases at V and 3 bases at J, with 12 bases in the middle. CDR3 amino acids: CASSFNQGVGANVLTF. The CDR3 nucleotides are TGTGCCAGCAGCTTTAATCAGGGAGTTGGGGCCAACGTCCTGACTTTC.

The CDR3 spells CASSQDWATNEKLFF. The CDR3 coding sequence is TGTGCCAGCAGCCAAGATTGGGCAACTAATGAAAAACTGTTTTTT. V usage is TRBV4-2 and J usage is TRBJ1-4; D is unresolved. The CDR3 contains 15 residues. In germline, CDR1 is LGHNA, CDR2 YNFKEQ. Trimming pared 0 bases from V and 0 bases from J, leaving 5 bases between.

This chain uses TRBV6-5 with TRBJ1-1, with 9 bases matching TRBD1. This CDR3 comprises 14 residues. Germline lookup yields CDR1 MNHEY and CDR2 SVGAGI. The V segment lost 6 bases and the J segment 5 bases; nucleotides outside the gene matches: 7. In nucleotides, the CDR3 is TGTGCCAGCAGCGAGGAGACAGGGGGGACTGAAGCTTTCTTT. Amino acids: CASSEETGGTEAFF.

The chain recombines TRBV29-1 with TRBJ2-1; D gene uncertain. This CDR3 has 10 amino acids. Per germline, CDR1 SQVTM and CDR2 ANQGSEA. The V end lost 4 bases, the J end lost 12 bases, and 10 bases lay between the germline ends. The CDR3 sequence is CSVVSQVQFF. In DNA form, the CDR3 reads TGCAGCGTTGTCAGTCAGGTGCAGTTCTTC.

The chain employs TRBV9 and TRBJ2-1, with a weak D call TRBD1 (7 bases). V was clipped by 4 bases and J by 4 bases, with 15 bases between them. Germline V gene sequence: CDR1 SGDLS, CDR2 YYNGEE. The CDR3 has 15 residues. This chain's CDR3 is CASSPTGEVYNEQFF. The CDR3 DNA reads as TGTGCCAGCAGCCCAACAGGGGAGGTATACAATGAGCAGTTCTTC. Combining the CDR3 with reference TRBV9 and TRBJ2-1 gives the whole variable domain DSGVTQTPKHLITATGQRVTLRCSPRSGDLSVYWYQQSLDQGLQFLIQYYNGEERAKGNILERFSAQQFPDLHSELNLSSLELGDSALYFCASSPTGEVYNEQFFGPGTRLTVL.

The CDR3 region is CASSQWGHNEKLFF. In DNA form, the CDR3 reads TGCGCCAGCAGTCAATGGGGGCATAATGAAAAACTGTTTTTT. The rearrangement uses TRBV23-1 and TRBJ1-4; D is perhaps TRBD1 (6 bases). TRBV23-1 is noted as an ORF with a role that remains uncertain. The V gene lost 1 base and the J gene lost 4 bases, with 7 bases spanning the gap. The CDR3 contains 14 residues.

The V gene is TRBV7-9, the J gene TRBJ1-4; possibly TRBD1 for D (5 bases). V lost 3 bases and J 6 bases, leaving 11 bases between the germline ends. CDR3 length: 14 residues. Germline V gives CDR1 SEHNR, CDR2 FQNEAQ (reference sequence). DNA for the CDR3: TGTGCCAGCAGCTTGGTGGGGGTGGATGAAAAACTGTTTTTT. The encoded protein is CASSLVGVDEKLFF. The variable domain in full, completed from reference TRBV7-9 and TRBJ1-4, reads DTGVSQNPRHKITKRGQNVTFRCDPISEHNRLYWYRQTLGQGPEFLTYFQNEAQLEKSRLLSDRFSAERPKGSFSTLEIQRTEQGDSAMYLCASSLVGVDEKLFFGSGTQLSVL.

The chain links TRBV9 to TRBJ2-5; D remains unclear. This CDR3 comprises 14 residues. V lost 0 bases to trimming and J lost 1 base, with 7 bases between them. The germline V gene has CDR1 SGDLS and CDR2 YYNGEE. CDR3 loop: CASSVGNSQETQYF. The CDR3 DNA sequence: TGTGCCAGCAGCGTAGGGAACAGCCAAGAGACCCAGTACTTC.

The chain couples TRBV4-1 to TRBJ2-5; 11 bases agree with TRBD2. There are 15 residues in the CDR3. From germline, CDR1 is MGHRA and CDR2 YSYEKL. Losses at the gene ends were 4 bases for V and 3 bases for J; bases not matched to a gene: 4. CDR3 residues: CASSLGLAAKETQYF. DNA for the CDR3: TGCGCCAGCAGCCTGGGACTAGCGGCAAAAGAGACCCAGTACTTC.

J is TRBJ2-7 and V is TRBV9; D perhaps matches TRBD2 (5 bases). There are 13 residues in the CDR3. V shed 4 bases and J shed 5 bases, with 13 bases lying between them. Germline V gives CDR1 SGDLS, CDR2 YYNGEE. The CDR3 bases are TGTGCCAGCAGCTCGTACAAGGAGGACGAGCAGTACTTC. Its protein product is CASSSYKEDEQYF. The variable domain in full, completed from reference TRBV9 and TRBJ2-7, reads DSGVTQTPKHLITATGQRVTLRCSPRSGDLSVYWYQQSLDQGLQFLIQYYNGEERAKGNILERFSAQQFPDLHSELNLSSLELGDSALYFCASSSYKEDEQYFGPGTRLTVT.